One sample yielded the 7 T cell receptor beta chains listed below, sequenced in a study of human T cells and chemical hapten exposure. As to time point: patch test 2, 6 weeks after DPC sensitization. Treatment of the sample: therapeutic diphenylcyclopropenone sensitization with weekly scalp DPC. One entry per CDR3 protein, called by TCRdb with MiXCR from the RACE reads. The top ten hold 1% to 1.5% of the sample, which has around 82,000 distinct CDR3 sequences, 6.5% to 8% seen once. The sequencing here drew on whole blood, taken in connection with sensitization to the hapten diphenylcyclopropenone (DPC). These receptors all stem from a woman between 25 and 40 years old with alopecia areata. Some clones in this sample may be carry-over from other donors' samples.

V is TRBV3-1 and J is TRBJ2-3; D might be TRBD2 (6 bases). Germline values: CDR1 LGHDT, CDR2 YNNKEL (reference sequence). V lost 0 bases to trimming and J lost 3 bases, with 25 bases between them. The CDR3 runs to 20 residues. CDR3 in DNA: TGTGCCAGCAGCCAAGATTTAAATAGCGGAGGTTCCCCCACGACAGATACGCAGTATTTT. Translating gives CASSQDLNSGGSPTTDTQYF.

This clonotype was observed a few times. The chain is built from TRBV29-1 and TRBJ1-1; no clear D gene. Per germline, CDR1 SQVTM and CDR2 ANQGSEA. Deletions cut 4 bases from V and 7 bases from J, with 13 bases between. The CDR3 spans 12 residues. As DNA, the CDR3 is TGCAGCGTTGCTGTACTTGTGGGTGAAGCTTTCTTT. Amino acid sequence: CSVAVLVGEAFF.

This clonotype was recorded many times. The chain links TRBV7-3 to TRBJ1-6; no clear D. CDR1 and CDR2 from the germline V gene are SGHTA and FQGTGA. The CDR3 contains 13 residues. Trimming cost V 6 bases and J 10 bases, with 13 bases left between them. In DNA form, the CDR3 reads TGTGCCAGCAGTCTCCATCCCGTGTCACCCCTCCACTTT. Its translation: CASSLHPVSPLHF.

The sample holds many counts of this clonotype. The rearrangement joins TRBV20-1 to TRBJ2-1; 9 bases match TRBD2. Per germline, CDR1 DFQATT and CDR2 SNEGSKA (reference sequence). V lost 5 bases, J lost 7 bases, and 6 bases stayed unmatched. The length of the CDR3 is 13 residues. The CDR3 sequence is CSAGGLAGNEQFF. The CDR3 region has the DNA TGCAGTGCTGGGGGACTAGCTGGAAATGAGCAGTTCTTC.

This clonotype has at least ten counts. The chain joins TRBV30 to TRBJ1-2; the D gene is possibly TRBD1 (5 bases). V lost 0 bases to trimming and J lost 2 bases, with 10 bases between them. The CDR3 spans 14 residues. Germline CDR1 and CDR2: GTSNPN and SVGIG (reference sequence). The CDR3 coding sequence is TGTGCCTGGAGTGTAGGACAACTAAACTATGGCTACACCTTC. Protein: CAWSVGQLNYGYTF. Full variable domain (missing parts from reference TRBV30 and TRBJ1-2): SQTIHQWPATLVQPVGSPLSLECTVEGTSNPNLYWYRQAAGRGLQLLFYSVGIGQISSEVPQNLSASRPQDRQFILSSKKLLLSDSGFYLCAWSVGQLNYGYTFGSGTRLTVV.

This clonotype was observed many times. V is TRBV5-1 and J is TRBJ1-1; 7 bases line up with TRBD1. V dropped 0 bases and J dropped 4; count of bases not matched to a gene: 6. This CDR3 is 15 amino acids long. Germline CDR1 SGHRS, CDR2 YFSETQ. CDR3 DNA sequence: TGCGCCAGCAGCTTGGGGGAGGGGGCTGTCACTGAAGCTTTCTTT. Its protein product is CASSLGEGAVTEAFF.

This clonotype has at least ten counts. V usage is TRBV4-2 and J usage is TRBJ2-3; 8 nucleotides align to TRBD2. Germline CDR1 is LGHNA and CDR2 is YNFKEQ. Losses at the gene ends were 4 bases for V and 2 bases for J; bases not matched to a gene: 8. CDR3 size: 16 residues. CDR3 sequence (DNA): TGTGCCAGCAGCCCATTACTAGCGGAACTCACAGATACGCAGTATTTT. It codes for CASSPLLAELTDTQYF.